Sequencing of this T cell receptor (beta chain) was carried out in a study of persistence of HIV-infected CD4 T cells. Overall study results and limits: CMV- and Gag-responding cells had lower TCRbeta richness than CD3/CD28-responding cells.

The libraries were made with immunoSEQ version 4 in survey mode. Template was genomic DNA at 10 ng/uL, with up to about 1 ug used per sample. TCRdb's copy holds only in-frame clones and misses some; the assay was immunoSEQ multiplex PCR. The table records around 39,000 clones, more than 75% of them present only once. Cells were stimulated with overlapping HIV-1 Gag 15-mer peptides. CD40L-negative CD69-negative CD45RO-high memory CD4+ T cells were sorted as populations depleted of antigen-responding cells. These HIV-1-infected adults initiated suppressive ART in chronic infection. Inclusion required CMV-positive serology and CD4+ counts above 400 cells/uL. Worth noting for this clone: Its antigen is unknown.

The sequence derives from an adult with HIV. The donor label of this sample is uncertain. Source: cultured CD4+ T cells from PBMCs, taken from a patient who received antiretroviral therapy.

The chain's CDR3 is CASKTGQRFDEQYF. Here the CDR3 DNA reads TGTGCCAGCAAGACGGGACAGCGGTTCGACGAGCAGTACTTC. The chain employs TRBV28 and TRBJ2-7, with 7 bases that match TRBD1. Germline V CDR1 and CDR2: MDHEN, SYDVKM. The V and J ends lost 7 bases and 5 bases, in that order; junction bases with no gene match: 11. The CDR3 extends over 14 amino acids.